The next 17 T cell receptor beta chains were all read from a single sample in a study of T cell repertoires in cytomegalovirus infection. A single record per CDR3 protein comes from TCRdb applying MiXCR to the reads. The top ten clones hold roughly 10% of a sample with approximately 490,000 distinct CDR3 sequences, around 11% of them seen once. Specimen: PBMCs. These receptors all come from a human donor in good health (CMV status not recorded). Some clones in this sample may be carry-over from other donors' samples.

This clonotype appeared many times. V and J are TRBV11-1 and TRBJ2-7; possibly TRBD2 for D (6 bases). CDR3 size: 13 residues. The ends were cut back, 3 bases at V and 6 bases at J, with 12 bases in the middle. The germline CDR1 and CDR2 sequences are SGHAT and FQDESV (reference sequence). The CDR3 spells CASSLEWRGEQYF. Written as DNA, the CDR3 is TGTGCCAGCAGCTTGGAGTGGAGGGGCGAGCAGTACTTC.

This clonotype was counted at least ten times. CDR3: CASLSGRGAGANVLTF. The DNA for the CDR3 is TGTGCCAGCTTATCAGGGCGGGGCGCTGGGGCCAACGTCCTGACTTTC. The chain links TRBV28 to TRBJ2-6; TRBD2 is a possible D gene (6 bases). Germline V gives CDR1 MDHEN, CDR2 SYDVKM. The CDR3 totals 16 residues. V dropped 8 bases and J dropped 2 bases, with 16 bases sitting between them.

This clonotype was seen at least ten times. The chain carries TRBV28 and TRBJ1-1; 9 positions agree with TRBD1. The CDR3 loop spans 14 amino acids. Trimming removed 6 bases from V and 3 bases from J; junction bases left unmatched: 5. Germline CDR1 and CDR2: MDHEN and SYDVKM. The CDR3 nucleotides are TGTGCCAGCAGAACAGGGGGCAGGTACACTGAAGCTTTCTTT. The encoded protein is CASRTGGRYTEAFF.

This clonotype has only a few counts. This sequence joins TRBV3-1 and TRBJ2-7; D is unclear. Germline assignment: CDR1 LGHDT and CDR2 YNNKEL (reference sequence). V gave up 1 base and J gave up 3 bases, with 10 bases separating them. The CDR3 is 14 residues long. The CDR3 reads CASSQGPLGYEQYF. The CDR3 coding sequence is TGTGCCAGCAGCCAAGGGCCGTTGGGCTACGAGCAGTACTTC.

This chain links TRBV28 with TRBJ1-2, with 7 nucleotides matching TRBD1. Germline trimming cut 2 bases from V and 6 bases from J; bases unmatched to any gene: 9. This CDR3 region has 15 residues. Germline CDR1 MDHEN, CDR2 SYDVKM. CDR3 sequence: CASSLPTGHGDGYTF. CDR3 bases: TGTGCCAGCAGTTTACCGACAGGGCACGGGGATGGCTACACCTTC.

This clonotype was seen repeatedly, ten times or more. The chain carries TRBV7-2 and TRBJ2-3, with TRBD2 matching 8 bases. The CDR3 runs 16 residues. The V and J ends lost 1 base and 5 bases, in that order; junction bases with no gene match: 8. Germline loops: CDR1 SGHTA, CDR2 FQGNSA. DNA of the CDR3: TGTGCCAGCAGCTTAGATTTCGGGGGGGGGGAAGATACGCAGTATTTT. It specifies CASSLDFGGGEDTQYF.

This clonotype was recorded a few times. The chain has TRBV19 and TRBJ1-3; D uncertain. The germline V gene has CDR1 LNHDA and CDR2 SQIVND (reference sequence). Trimming removed 10 bases from V and 0 bases from J, with 10 bases in between. The CDR3 loop spans 13 amino acids. DNA for the CDR3: TGTGCCACCTCAGATTCCTCTGGAAACACCATATATTTT. Its protein is CATSDSSGNTIYF.

This clonotype was seen ten or more times. This sequence joins TRBV19 and TRBJ2-7, with 8 nucleotides matching TRBD1. The junction had 10 bases not matched to a gene; V was cut back by 6 bases and J by 3 bases. Germline V gene data show CDR1 as LNHDA and CDR2 as SQIVND (reference sequence). This CDR3 is 15 amino acids long. CDR3 protein: CASSQRQGYYYEQYF. The DNA of the CDR3 is TGTGCCAGTAGCCAACGACAGGGGTATTACTACGAGCAGTACTTC.

At least ten counts were recorded for this clonotype. This sequence joins TRBV2 and TRBJ1-2; no firm D call. Germline V gene sequence: CDR1 SNHLY, CDR2 FYNNEI. The CDR3 consists of 14 residues. Trimming pared 2 bases from V and 4 bases from J, leaving 11 bases between. The CDR3 DNA reads as TGTGCCAGCAGTGAAAATGAGGGAGGCTATGGCTACACCTTC. This sequence encodes CASSENEGGYGYTF.

This clonotype was counted at least ten times. The chain carries TRBV7-9 and TRBJ1-1; no firm D call. The CDR3 runs to 14 residues. Trimming removed 5 bases at V and 1 base at J, with 11 bases between. CDR1 is SEHNR, CDR2 FQNEAQ, per germline (reference sequence). The CDR3 sequence: CASSHRTRNTEAFF. The CDR3 region has the DNA TGTGCCAGCAGCCACCGGACTCGGAACACTGAAGCTTTCTTT.

This clonotype came up many times. The V and J genes are TRBV7-9 and TRBJ2-1; 8 bases map to TRBD1. After removal of 5 bases from V and 1 base from J, the junction contained 7 bases not matched to a gene. CDR1 is SEHNR and CDR2 is FQNEAQ in the germline V gene (reference sequence). This CDR3 spans 16 amino acids. In DNA, the CDR3 is TGTGCCAGCAGCCCCGGGACAGGTAATTCCTACAATGAGCAGTTCTTC. Its protein product is CASSPGTGNSYNEQFF.

The chain has TRBV6-5 and TRBJ2-5; TRBD2 is a possible D gene (5 bases). CDR3 length equals 15 residues. Trimming removed 4 bases at V and 4 bases at J, with 16 bases between. Germline lookup yields CDR1 MNHEY and CDR2 SVGAGI. The CDR3 reads CASSLSTGGGETQYF. Written as DNA, the CDR3 is TGTGCCAGCAGTTTATCGACTGGTGGAGGAGAGACCCAGTACTTC.

Concerning this clonotype: This may arise from a read error, as a much more abundant clone is one base away. The chain combines TRBV6-1 with TRBJ1-1, with D hard to call. Germline CDR1 is MNHNS and CDR2 is SASEGT. Trimming shortened V by 8 bases and J by 4 bases, and 14 bases separated the two germline ends. The CDR3 runs 13 residues. This CDR3 reads CASGRVWGTEAFF. Here the CDR3 DNA reads TGTGCCAGCGGTCGGGTGTGGGGCACTGAAGCTTTCTTT.

The chain has TRBV3-1 and TRBJ2-7, with TRBD1 matching over 8 bases. This CDR3 is 14 amino acids long. The germline CDR1 and CDR2 sequences are LGHDT and YNNKEL (reference sequence). The J segment lost 0 bases and the V segment lost 3 bases, leaving 1 base of the junction unmatched. CDR3 residues: CASSQGQASYEQYF. The DNA of the CDR3 is TGTGCCAGCAGCCAGGGACAGGCCTCCTACGAGCAGTACTTC.

This clonotype has a count of ten or more. The V and J genes are TRBV5-1 and TRBJ2-3; maybe TRBD2 (6 bases). Trimming removed 0 bases from V and 0 bases from J, with 14 bases in between. The CDR3 is 17 amino acids. The germline CDR1 and CDR2 sequences are SGHRS and YFSETQ. The CDR3, as DNA: TGCGCCAGCAGCTTGGAAGGAGGCGGGGTTAGCACAGATACGCAGTATTTT. It specifies CASSLEGGGVSTDTQYF.

This clonotype has a count of ten or more. The J gene is TRBJ2-1, the V gene TRBV20-1; 8 positions match TRBD2. V dropped 4 bases and J dropped 0; count of bases not matched to a gene: 2. Germline loops: CDR1 DFQATT, CDR2 SNEGSKA (reference sequence). This CDR3 region has 14 residues. CDR3 DNA sequence: TGCAGTGCTAAAGGGACTAGCTCCTACAATGAGCAGTTCTTC. This encodes CSAKGTSSYNEQFF.

The rearrangement links TRBV5-4 to TRBJ2-7, with no clear D. The CDR3 runs 12 residues. Trimming pared 10 bases from V and 1 base from J, leaving 12 bases between. Germline V gives CDR1 SGHNT, CDR2 YYREEE (reference sequence). CDR3: CAYDWGSYEQYF. The DNA for the CDR3 is TGTGCCTACGACTGGGGTTCCTACGAGCAGTACTTC.